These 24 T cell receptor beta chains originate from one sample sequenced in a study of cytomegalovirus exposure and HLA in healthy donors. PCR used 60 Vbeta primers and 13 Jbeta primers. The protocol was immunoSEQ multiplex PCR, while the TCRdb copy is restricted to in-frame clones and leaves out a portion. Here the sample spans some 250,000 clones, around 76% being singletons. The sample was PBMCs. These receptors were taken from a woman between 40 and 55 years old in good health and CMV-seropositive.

In DNA, the CDR3 is TGTGCCAGTACCACGGCGGGTGTCCCCTACGAGCAGTACTTC. It translates to CASTTAGVPYEQYF. The chain carries TRBV19 and TRBJ2-7, with a weak D call TRBD2 (5 bases). In germline, CDR1 is LNHDA, CDR2 SQIVND (reference sequence). There are 14 residues in the CDR3. V was clipped by 7 bases and J by 2 bases, with 15 bases between them.

The CDR3 is CASSGRFEQYF. The CDR3 DNA reads TGTGCCAGCAGTGGTAGATTCGAGCAGTACTTC. The genes are TRBV6-6 and TRBJ2-7; D unclear. In germline, CDR1 is MNHNY, CDR2 SVGAGI (reference sequence). The CDR3 has 11 amino acids. V was cut by 5 bases and J by 6 bases, with 8 bases left in between.

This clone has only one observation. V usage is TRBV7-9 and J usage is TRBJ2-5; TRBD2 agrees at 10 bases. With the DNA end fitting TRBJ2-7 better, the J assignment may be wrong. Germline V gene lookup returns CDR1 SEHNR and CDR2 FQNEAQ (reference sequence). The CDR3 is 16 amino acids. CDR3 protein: CASSRAGQREGYEQYF. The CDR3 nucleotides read TGTGCCAGCAGCAGGGCCGGCCAGCGGGAGGGTTACGAGCAGTACTTC.

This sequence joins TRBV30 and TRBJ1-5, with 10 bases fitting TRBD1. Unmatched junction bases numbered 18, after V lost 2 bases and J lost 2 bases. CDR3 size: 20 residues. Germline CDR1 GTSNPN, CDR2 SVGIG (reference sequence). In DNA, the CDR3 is TGTGCCTGGAGTCCCGGAGCTAGGGACAGGGGCTTGTGGGGCAATCAGCCCCAGCATTTT. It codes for CAWSPGARDRGLWGNQPQHF. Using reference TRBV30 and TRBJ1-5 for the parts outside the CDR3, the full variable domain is SQTIHQWPATLVQPVGSPLSLECTVEGTSNPNLYWYRQAAGRGLQLLFYSVGIGQISSEVPQNLSASRPQDRQFILSSKKLLLSDSGFYLCAWSPGARDRGLWGNQPQHFGDGTRLSIL.

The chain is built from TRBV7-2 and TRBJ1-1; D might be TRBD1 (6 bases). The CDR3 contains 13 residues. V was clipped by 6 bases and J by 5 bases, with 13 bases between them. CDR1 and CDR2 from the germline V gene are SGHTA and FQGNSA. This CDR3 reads CASSPTGNTEAFF. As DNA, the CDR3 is TGTGCCAGCAGTCCTACAGGGAATACTGAAGCTTTCTTT.

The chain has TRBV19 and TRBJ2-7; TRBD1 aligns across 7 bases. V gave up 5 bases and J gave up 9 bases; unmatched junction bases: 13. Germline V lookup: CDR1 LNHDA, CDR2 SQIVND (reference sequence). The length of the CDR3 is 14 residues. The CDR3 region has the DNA TGTGCCAGTAGTGAAATGAAGGGGGCGCGAGGGCAGTACTTC. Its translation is CASSEMKGARGQYF.

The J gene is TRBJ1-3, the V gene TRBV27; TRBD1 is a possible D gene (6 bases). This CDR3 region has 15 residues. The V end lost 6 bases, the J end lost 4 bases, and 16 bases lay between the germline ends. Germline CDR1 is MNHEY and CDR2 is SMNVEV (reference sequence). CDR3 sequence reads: CASRRGGAEGNTIYF. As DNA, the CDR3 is TGTGCCAGCAGGCGAGGGGGGGCGGAAGGAAACACCATATATTTT.

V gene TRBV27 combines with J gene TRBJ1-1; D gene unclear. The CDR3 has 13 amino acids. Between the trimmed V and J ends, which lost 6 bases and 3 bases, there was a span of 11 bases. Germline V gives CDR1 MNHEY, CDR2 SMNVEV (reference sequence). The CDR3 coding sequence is TGTGCCAGCAGCTACGACATATACACTGAAGCTTTCTTT. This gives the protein CASSYDIYTEAFF.

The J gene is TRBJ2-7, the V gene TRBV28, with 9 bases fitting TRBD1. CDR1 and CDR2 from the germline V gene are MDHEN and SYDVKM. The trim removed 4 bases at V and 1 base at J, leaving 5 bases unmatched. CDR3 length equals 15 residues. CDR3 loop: CASSSSTGGSYEQYF. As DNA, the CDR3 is TGTGCCAGCAGTTCCTCGACAGGGGGTTCCTACGAGCAGTACTTC.

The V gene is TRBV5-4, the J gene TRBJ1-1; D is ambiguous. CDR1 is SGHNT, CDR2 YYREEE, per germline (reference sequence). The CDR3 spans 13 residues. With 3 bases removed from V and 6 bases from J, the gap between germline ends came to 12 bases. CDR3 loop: CASSYAGFPEAFF. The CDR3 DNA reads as TGTGCCAGCAGCTATGCAGGCTTCCCTGAAGCTTTCTTT.

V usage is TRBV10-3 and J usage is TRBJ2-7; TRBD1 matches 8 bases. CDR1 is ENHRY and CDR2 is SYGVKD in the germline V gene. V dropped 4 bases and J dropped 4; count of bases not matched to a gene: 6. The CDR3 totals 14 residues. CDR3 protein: CAISATGASYEQYF. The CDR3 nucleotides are TGTGCCATCAGTGCGACAGGGGCGAGTTACGAGCAGTACTTC.

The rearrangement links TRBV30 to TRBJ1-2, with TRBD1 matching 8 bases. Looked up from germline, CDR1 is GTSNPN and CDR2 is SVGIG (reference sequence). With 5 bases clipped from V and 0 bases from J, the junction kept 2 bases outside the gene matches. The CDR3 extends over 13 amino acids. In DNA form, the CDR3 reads TGTGCCTGGGGGACAGGCACTAACTATGGCTACACCTTC. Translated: CAWGTGTNYGYTF.

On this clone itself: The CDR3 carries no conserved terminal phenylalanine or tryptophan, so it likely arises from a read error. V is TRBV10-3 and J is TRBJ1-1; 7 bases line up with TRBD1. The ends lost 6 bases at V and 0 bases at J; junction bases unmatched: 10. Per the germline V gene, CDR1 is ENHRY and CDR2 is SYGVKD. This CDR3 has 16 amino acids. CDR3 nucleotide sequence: TGTGCCATCAGCCGGGACAGCCGAACTTTGAACACTGAAGCTTTCCTT. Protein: CAISRDSRTLNTEAFL.

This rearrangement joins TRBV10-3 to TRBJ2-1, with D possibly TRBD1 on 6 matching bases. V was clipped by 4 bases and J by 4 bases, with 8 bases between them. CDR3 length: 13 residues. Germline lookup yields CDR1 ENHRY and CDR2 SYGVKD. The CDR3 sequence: CAISGDRYNEQFF. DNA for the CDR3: TGTGCCATCAGTGGTGACAGGTACAATGAGCAGTTCTTC.

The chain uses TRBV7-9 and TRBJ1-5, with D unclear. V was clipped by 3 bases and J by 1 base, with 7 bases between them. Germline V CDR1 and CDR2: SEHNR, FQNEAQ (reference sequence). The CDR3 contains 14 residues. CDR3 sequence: CASSLRGSNQPQHF. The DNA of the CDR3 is TGTGCCAGCAGCTTGCGGGGAAGCAATCAGCCCCAGCATTTT.

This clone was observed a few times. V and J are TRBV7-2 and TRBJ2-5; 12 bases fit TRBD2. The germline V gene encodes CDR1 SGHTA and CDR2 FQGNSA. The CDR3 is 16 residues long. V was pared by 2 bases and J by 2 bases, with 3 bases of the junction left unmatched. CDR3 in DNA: TGTGCCAGCAGCTTAAGTCTAGCGGGGGGGCAAGAGACCCAGTACTTC. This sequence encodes CASSLSLAGGQETQYF. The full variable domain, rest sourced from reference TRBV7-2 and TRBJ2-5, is GAGVSQSPSNKVTEKGKDVELRCDPISGHTALYWYRQSLGQGLEFLIYFQGNSAPDKSGLPSDRFSAERTGGSVSTLTIQRTQQEDSAVYLCASSLSLAGGQETQYFGPGTRLLVL.

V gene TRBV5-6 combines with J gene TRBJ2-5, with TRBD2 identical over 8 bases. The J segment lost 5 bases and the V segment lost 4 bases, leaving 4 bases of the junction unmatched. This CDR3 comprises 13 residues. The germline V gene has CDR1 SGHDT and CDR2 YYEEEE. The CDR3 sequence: CASSQTGGETQYF. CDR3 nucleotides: TGTGCCAGCAGCCAAACGGGGGGGGAGACCCAGTACTTC.

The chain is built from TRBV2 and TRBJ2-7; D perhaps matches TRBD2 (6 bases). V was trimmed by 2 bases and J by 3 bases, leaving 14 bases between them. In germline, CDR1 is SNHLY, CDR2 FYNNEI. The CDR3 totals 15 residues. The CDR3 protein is CASSERGLTYYEQYF. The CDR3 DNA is TGTGCCAGCAGTGAAAGAGGACTAACCTACTACGAGCAGTACTTC. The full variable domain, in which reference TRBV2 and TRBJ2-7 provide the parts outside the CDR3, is EPEVTQTPSHQVTQMGQEVILRCVPISNHLYFYWYRQILGQKVEFLVSFYNNEISEKSEIFDDQFSVERPDGSNFTLKIRSTKLEDSAMYFCASSERGLTYYEQYFGPGTRLTVT.

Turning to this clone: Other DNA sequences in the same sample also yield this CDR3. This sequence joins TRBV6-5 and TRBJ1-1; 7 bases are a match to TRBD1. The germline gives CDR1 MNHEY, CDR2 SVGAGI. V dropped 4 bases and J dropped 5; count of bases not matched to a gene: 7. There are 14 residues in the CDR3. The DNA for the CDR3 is TGTGCCAGCAGTTTCTCGGCAGGGGGAACTGAAGCTTTCTTT. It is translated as CASSFSAGGTEAFF.

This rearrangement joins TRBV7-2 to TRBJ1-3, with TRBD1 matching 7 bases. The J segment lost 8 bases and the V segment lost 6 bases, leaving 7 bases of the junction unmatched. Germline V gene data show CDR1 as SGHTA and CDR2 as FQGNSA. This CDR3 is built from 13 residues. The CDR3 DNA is TGTGCCAGCAGTCTGGACAGGACGCACACCATATATTTT. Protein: CASSLDRTHTIYF.

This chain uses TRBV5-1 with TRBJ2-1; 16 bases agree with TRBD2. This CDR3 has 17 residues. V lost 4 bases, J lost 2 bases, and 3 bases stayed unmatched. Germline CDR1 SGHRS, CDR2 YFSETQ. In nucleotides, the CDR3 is TGCGCCAGCAGCACGGGACTAGCGGGAGGGCCCTACAATGAGCAGTTCTTC. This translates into CASSTGLAGGPYNEQFF.

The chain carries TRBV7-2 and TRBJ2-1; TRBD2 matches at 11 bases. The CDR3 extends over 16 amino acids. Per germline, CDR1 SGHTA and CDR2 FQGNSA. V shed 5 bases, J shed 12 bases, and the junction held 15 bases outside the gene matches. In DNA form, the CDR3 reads TGTGCCAGCAGCCCTATCCTCGGGACTAGCGGTTTGACGCAGTTCTTC. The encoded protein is CASSPILGTSGLTQFF.

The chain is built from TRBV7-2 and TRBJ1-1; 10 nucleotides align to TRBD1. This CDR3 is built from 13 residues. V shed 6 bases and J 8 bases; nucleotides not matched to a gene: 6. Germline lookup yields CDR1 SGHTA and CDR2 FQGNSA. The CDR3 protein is CASRGQGVREAFF. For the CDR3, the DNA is TGTGCCAGCAGAGGACAGGGGGTAAGGGAAGCTTTCTTT.

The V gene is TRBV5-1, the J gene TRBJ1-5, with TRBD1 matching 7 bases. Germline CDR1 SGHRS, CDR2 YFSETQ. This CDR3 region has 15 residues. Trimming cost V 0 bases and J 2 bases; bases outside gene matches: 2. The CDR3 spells CASSLGTGGNQPQHF. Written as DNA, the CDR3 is TGCGCCAGCAGCTTGGGGACAGGAGGCAATCAGCCCCAGCATTTT.